This T cell receptor (beta chain) is from a study of human thymus T cells. Method: immunoSEQ multiplex PCR; TCRdb's copy keeps in-frame clones and lacks some. This table holds about 130,000 clones, around 94% found once. The thymus was resected at corrective cardiac surgery. With respect to this clone: Antigen unknown.

General study results and limits: Thymic repertoires overlap heavily among unrelated individuals, related research has reported.

With 3 bases removed from V and 0 bases from J, the gap between germline ends came to 3 bases. Germline CDR1 MDHEN, CDR2 SYDVKM. The CDR3 is made up of 14 amino acids. The sequenced material came from thymus tissue. The V call is TRBV28, the J call TRBJ2-6; D gene ambiguous. The receptor's source is a boy under two years old with a congenital heart defect but otherwise immunologically healthy. The CDR3 sequence: CASSFCSGANVLTF. The CDR3 DNA sequence: TGTGCCAGCAGTTTCTGCTCTGGGGCCAACGTCCTGACTTTC.